The clone carrying this T cell receptor (beta chain) was recorded at least ten times. This record belongs to a study of T cell repertoires in cytomegalovirus infection. The CDR3 spans 12 residues. Germline V gene sequence: CDR1 MDHEN, CDR2 SYDVKM. V gave up 7 bases and J gave up 4 bases, with 10 bases separating them. TCRdb independently ran MiXCR on the reads; one entry per CDR3 protein. The data show around 490,000 distinct CDR3 sequences, less than 30% seen once. The sequencing input was PBMCs. The origin of this receptor is a human donor in good health (CMV status not recorded). Some clones in this sample may be carry-over from other donors' samples. V is TRBV28 and J is TRBJ1-2; D is undetermined. CDR3 loop: CASNSESYGYTF. CDR3 bases: TGTGCCAGCAATTCAGAGTCCTATGGCTACACCTTC.